A selection of T cell receptor beta chains follows, all from one sample in a study of Graves' ophthalmopathy and Graves' hyperthyroidism. In TCRdb, the multiplex PCR reads were re-called with MiXCR into one record per CDR3 protein. The sample lists fewer than 650,000 distinct CDR3 sequences, 20% to 25% occurring once. The specimen was peripheral blood. The receptors derive from a woman aged 18-29 years with stable Graves' hyperthyroidism. Some clones in this sample may be carry-over from other donors' samples. Each CDR3 is given without its conserved first and last residue. Size is omitted from some rows. Given values are once, few, many or a class for expanded clones.

j_gene	v_gene	abundance	CDR3aa
TRBJ2-7	TRBV27	.	ASRPLVAVYEQY
TRBJ1-1	TRBV20-1	.	SAGGQASNTEAF
TRBJ2-5	TRBV28	many	ASSSEQGPQETQY
TRBJ1-1	TRBV7-2	many	ASKLTLMDEAF
TRBJ1-1	TRBV15	many	ATSEGIQGANTEAF
TRBJ1-1	TRBV7-2	few	ASSPDRGQYAEAF
TRBJ1-5	TRBV6-1	.	ATGNQPQH
TRBJ2-7	TRBV20-1	many	SARWGTSVNEQY
TRBJ2-7	TRBV5-1	many	ASSLGGTREYEQY
TRBJ1-1	TRBV3-1	many	ASSQGWGRRKNTEAF
TRBJ2-5	TRBV20-1	.	SASFRVGEETQY
TRBJ1-1	TRBV28	.	AIGRSRAEAF
TRBJ1-1	TRBV7-9	.	ASSLFQTLNTEAF
TRBJ1-6	TRBV9	.	ASSFSDRGWPKALH
TRBJ1-2	TRBV6-1	many	ASTGTGGSAYGYT
TRBJ2-5	TRBV7-9	many	ASSLTAGGETQY
TRBJ2-5	TRBV7-3	many	ASSRTNQETQY